These T cell receptor beta chains were read from a single sample in a study of vaccination and CD4 T cells after COVID-19. TCRdb fed the PCR reads into MiXCR, producing one record per CDR3 protein. The table includes several thousand distinct CDR3 sequences, about 37% detected once. Their target antigens are unknown. The specimen sequenced was CD4+ T cells from blood, cultured in vitro. The receptors were gathered from a human donor in good health. The CDR3 runs from the conserved cysteine through the conserved F or W. Each record gives: clone size, J gene, D gene, V gene, CDR3 DNA, CDR3 protein. A D gene is named only where the DNA matches it firmly. Only some rows state a clone size, as once, few, many or a class for expanded clones.

clone size: few; J gene: TRBJ2-1; D gene: TRBD2; V gene: TRBV6-1; CDR3 DNA: TGTGCCAGCAGTGAGCTAGCGGGCCACTCCTACAATGAGCAGTTCTTC; CDR3 protein: CASSELAGHSYNEQFF
clone size: few; J gene: TRBJ2-3; D gene: TRBD2; V gene: TRBV25-1; CDR3 DNA: TGTGCCAGCAGTGAGGCGACTAGCTCAGATACGCAGTATTTT; CDR3 protein: CASSEATSSDTQYF
clone size: -; J gene: TRBJ2-2; D gene: -; V gene: TRBV6-4; CDR3 DNA: TGTGCCAGCAGTGTGGGGCCCTTCACCGGGGAGCTGTTTTTT; CDR3 protein: CASSVGPFTGELFF
clone size: -; J gene: TRBJ2-1; D gene: -; V gene: TRBV7-2; CDR3 DNA: TGTGCCAGCAGCTTAGCTTCCTATGAGCAGTTCTTC; CDR3 protein: CASSLASYEQFF
clone size: few; J gene: TRBJ2-6; D gene: -; V gene: TRBV4-3; CDR3 DNA: TGCGCCAGCAGCCAAGACGGCAGCTCTGGGGCCAACGTCCTGACTTTC; CDR3 protein: CASSQDGSSGANVLTF
clone size: few; J gene: TRBJ2-2; D gene: -; V gene: TRBV2; CDR3 DNA: TGTGCCAGCAGTGTCCGGGACACCGGGGAGCTGTTTTTT; CDR3 protein: CASSVRDTGELFF
clone size: -; J gene: TRBJ2-1; D gene: -; V gene: TRBV6-2/TRBV6-3; CDR3 DNA: TGTGCCAGCAGTTACGTAGCGGAGCCTCCCTACAATGAGCAGTTCTTC; CDR3 protein: CASSYVAEPPYNEQFF
clone size: -; J gene: TRBJ2-3; D gene: TRBD1; V gene: TRBV11-2; CDR3 DNA: TGTGCCAGCAGTCGGAACAGGGGGCACACAGATACGCAGTATTTT; CDR3 protein: CASSRNRGHTDTQYF
clone size: -; J gene: TRBJ2-1; D gene: -; V gene: TRBV5-1; CDR3 DNA: TGCGCCAGCAGCTCGTCCCGGGACTTTAACAATGAGCAGTTCTTC; CDR3 protein: CASSSSRDFNNEQFF
clone size: -; J gene: TRBJ2-7; D gene: -; V gene: TRBV20-1; CDR3 DNA: TGCAGTGCTAGATTAGCCCCGTCTCACTACGAGCAGTACTTC; CDR3 protein: CSARLAPSHYEQYF
clone size: -; J gene: TRBJ1-1; D gene: -; V gene: TRBV12-3/TRBV12-4; CDR3 DNA: TGTGCCAGCCGGTACTTTGACGAAGCTTTCTTT; CDR3 protein: CASRYFDEAFF
clone size: few; J gene: TRBJ2-1; D gene: -; V gene: TRBV4-1; CDR3 DNA: TGCGCCAGCAGCCAAGAAGGGGCTGGGAGCTCCTACAATGAGCAGTTCTTC; CDR3 protein: CASSQEGAGSSYNEQFF
clone size: few; J gene: TRBJ2-3; D gene: TRBD2; V gene: TRBV19; CDR3 DNA: TGTGCCAGTAGGCTAGCGGGAGATACGCAGTATTTT; CDR3 protein: CASRLAGDTQYF
clone size: few; J gene: TRBJ2-6; D gene: -; V gene: TRBV28; CDR3 DNA: TGTGCCAGCAGTTTCTCTGGGGCCAACGTCCTGACTTTC; CDR3 protein: CASSFSGANVLTF
clone size: few; J gene: TRBJ2-5; D gene: -; V gene: TRBV6-2/TRBV6-3; CDR3 DNA: TGTGCCACCTCAGGGTGGTCCGGGACCCAGTACTTC; CDR3 protein: CATSGWSGTQYF
clone size: -; J gene: TRBJ2-5; D gene: -; V gene: TRBV30; CDR3 DNA: TGTGCCTGGAGTGGACAGCTCCAAGAGACCCAGTACTTC; CDR3 protein: CAWSGQLQETQYF
clone size: once; J gene: TRBJ2-1; D gene: -; V gene: TRBV19; CDR3 DNA: TGTGCCAGTAGGGGCGGGTGGGCGGGATACAATGAGCAGTTCTTC; CDR3 protein: CASRGGWAGYNEQFF
clone size: -; J gene: TRBJ2-5; D gene: TRBD2; V gene: TRBV15; CDR3 DNA: TGTGCCACCAGCAGAGGGTCACGAAGCGGGATCCAAGAGACCCAGTACTTC; CDR3 protein: CATSRGSRSGIQETQYF
clone size: few; J gene: TRBJ1-2; D gene: -; V gene: TRBV6-2/TRBV6-3; CDR3 DNA: TGTGCCAGCAGTTCCAGACTGGGCTACACCTTC; CDR3 protein: CASSSRLGYTF
clone size: medium-sized; J gene: TRBJ1-5; D gene: -; V gene: TRBV24-1; CDR3 DNA: TGTGCCACCAGTGATGCGGGACAGCCCCAGCATTTT; CDR3 protein: CATSDAGQPQHF
clone size: -; J gene: TRBJ2-7; D gene: TRBD1; V gene: TRBV6-1; CDR3 DNA: TGTGCCAGCAGGTCGGGACAGGGGGCTGGCGAGCAGTACTTC; CDR3 protein: CASRSGQGAGEQYF
clone size: once; J gene: TRBJ1-2; D gene: TRBD1; V gene: TRBV5-1; CDR3 DNA: TGCGCCAGCAGCCGGACAGGGGAATTTGGCTACACCTTC; CDR3 protein: CASSRTGEFGYTF